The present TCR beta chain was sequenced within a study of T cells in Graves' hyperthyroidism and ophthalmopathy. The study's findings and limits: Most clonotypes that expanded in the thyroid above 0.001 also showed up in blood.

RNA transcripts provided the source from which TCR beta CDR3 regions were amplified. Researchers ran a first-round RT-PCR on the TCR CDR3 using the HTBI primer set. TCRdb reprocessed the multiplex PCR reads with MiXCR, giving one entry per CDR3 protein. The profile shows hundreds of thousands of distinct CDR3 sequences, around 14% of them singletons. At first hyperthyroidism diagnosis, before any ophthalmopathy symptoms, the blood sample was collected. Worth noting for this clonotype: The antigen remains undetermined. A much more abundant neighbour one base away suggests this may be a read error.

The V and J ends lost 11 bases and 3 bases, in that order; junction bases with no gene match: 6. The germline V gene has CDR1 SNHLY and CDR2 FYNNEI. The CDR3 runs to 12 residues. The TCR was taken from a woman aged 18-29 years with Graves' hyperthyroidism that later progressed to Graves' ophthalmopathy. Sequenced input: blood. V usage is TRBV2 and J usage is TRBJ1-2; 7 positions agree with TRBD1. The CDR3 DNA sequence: TGTGCCGGCTCCGGGACAGACTATGGCTACACCTTC. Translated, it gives CAGSGTDYGYTF. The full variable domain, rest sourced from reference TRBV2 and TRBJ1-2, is EPEVTQTPSHQVTQMGQEVILRCVPISNHLYFYWYRQILGQKVEFLVSFYNNEISEKSEIFDDQFSVERPDGSNFTLKIRSTKLEDSAMYFCAGSGTDYGYTFGSGTRLTVV.